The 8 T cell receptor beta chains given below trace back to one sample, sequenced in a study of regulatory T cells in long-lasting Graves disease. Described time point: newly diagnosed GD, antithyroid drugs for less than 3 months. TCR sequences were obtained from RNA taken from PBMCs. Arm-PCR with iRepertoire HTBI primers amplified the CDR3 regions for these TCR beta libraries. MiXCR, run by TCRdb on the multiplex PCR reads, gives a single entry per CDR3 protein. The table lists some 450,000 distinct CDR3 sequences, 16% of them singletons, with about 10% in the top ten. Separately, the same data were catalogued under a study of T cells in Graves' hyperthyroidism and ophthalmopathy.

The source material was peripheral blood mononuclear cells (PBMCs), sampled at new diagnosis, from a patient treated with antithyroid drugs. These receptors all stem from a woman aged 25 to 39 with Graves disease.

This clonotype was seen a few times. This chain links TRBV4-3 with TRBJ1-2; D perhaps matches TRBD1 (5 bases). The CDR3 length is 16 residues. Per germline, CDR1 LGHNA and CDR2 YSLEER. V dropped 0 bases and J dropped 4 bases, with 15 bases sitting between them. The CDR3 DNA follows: TGCGCCAGCAGCCAAGAATTGTCTCCTGGGGCCTATGGCTACACCTTC. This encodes CASSQELSPGAYGYTF.

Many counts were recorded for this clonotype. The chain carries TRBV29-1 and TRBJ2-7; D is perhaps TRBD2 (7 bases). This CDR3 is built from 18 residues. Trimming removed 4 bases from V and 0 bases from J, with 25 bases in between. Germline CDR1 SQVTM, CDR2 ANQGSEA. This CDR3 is CSVVGAVAGERFSYEQYF. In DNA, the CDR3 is TGCAGCGTTGTGGGGGCCGTTGCGGGAGAACGATTCTCCTACGAGCAGTACTTC.

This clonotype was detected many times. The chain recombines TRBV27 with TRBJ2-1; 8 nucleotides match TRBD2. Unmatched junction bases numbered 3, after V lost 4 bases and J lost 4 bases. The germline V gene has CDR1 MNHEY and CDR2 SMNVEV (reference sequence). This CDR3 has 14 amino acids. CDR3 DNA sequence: TGTGCCAGCAGTTCAAGCGGGAGTTACAATGAGCAGTTCTTC. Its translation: CASSSSGSYNEQFF.

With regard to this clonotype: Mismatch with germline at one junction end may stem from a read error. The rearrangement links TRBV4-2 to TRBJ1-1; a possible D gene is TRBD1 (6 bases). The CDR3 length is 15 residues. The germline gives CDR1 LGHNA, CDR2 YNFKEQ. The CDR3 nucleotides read TGTGTCAGCAGCCAAGAGGGGGGAAGGAACACTGAAGCTTTCTTT. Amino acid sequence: CVSSQEGGRNTEAFF.

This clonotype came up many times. The CDR3 coding sequence is TGCAGTGCAATCAGCGGGAGGGGTTCCTACGAGCAGTACTTC. This gives the protein CSAISGRGSYEQYF. The J gene is TRBJ2-7, the V gene TRBV20-1; 10 nucleotides agree with TRBD2. V trimming: 6 bases; J trimming: 1 base; junction bases outside the gene matches: 6. The CDR3 extends over 14 amino acids. Germline V gives CDR1 DFQATT, CDR2 SNEGSKA (reference sequence).

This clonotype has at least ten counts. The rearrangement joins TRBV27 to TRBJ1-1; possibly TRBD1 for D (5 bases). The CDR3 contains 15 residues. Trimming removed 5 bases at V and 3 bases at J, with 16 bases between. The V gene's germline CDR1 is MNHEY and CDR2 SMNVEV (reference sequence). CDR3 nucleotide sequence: TGTGCCAGCAGTCCCACCCTTGGGACGGACACTGAAGCTTTCTTT. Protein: CASSPTLGTDTEAFF.

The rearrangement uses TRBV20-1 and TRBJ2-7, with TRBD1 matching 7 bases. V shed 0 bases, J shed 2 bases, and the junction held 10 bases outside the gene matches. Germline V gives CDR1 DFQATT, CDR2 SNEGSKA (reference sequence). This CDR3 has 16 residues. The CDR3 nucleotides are TGCAGTGCTAGAGATTTTAGCCCCGGACAGGCCTACGAGCAGTACTTC. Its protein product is CSARDFSPGQAYEQYF.

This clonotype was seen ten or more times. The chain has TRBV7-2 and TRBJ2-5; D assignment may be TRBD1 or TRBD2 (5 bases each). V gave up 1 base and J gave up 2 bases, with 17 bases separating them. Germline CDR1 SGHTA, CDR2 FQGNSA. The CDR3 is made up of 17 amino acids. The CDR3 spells CASSLEWDHSPQETQYF. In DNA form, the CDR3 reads TGTGCCAGCAGCTTAGAGTGGGACCACTCACCTCAAGAGACCCAGTACTTC.